Given below is one T cell receptor beta chain in context. Its target is unknown. This entry belongs to a study of cytomegalovirus exposure and HLA in healthy donors. Overall study results and limits: Later analysis associated a missense DCLRE1C variant with TCR beta V- and J-gene trimming.

Primers included in the PCR were 60 Vbeta and 13 Jbeta primers. Assay: immunoSEQ multiplex PCR; the TCRdb copy retains only in-frame clones and omits some. Here the sample spans about 120,000 clones, 77% being singletons. The sequence came from a man aged 35-49 years in good health and CMV-seropositive. The specimen sequenced was PBMCs.

CDR3 in amino acids: CASSSYGGSGVYNEQFF. CDR3 nucleotides: TGTGCCAGCAGCTCTTACGGGGGTAGCGGGGTCTACAATGAGCAGTTCTTC. The chain combines TRBV9 with TRBJ2-1; 8 bases are shared with TRBD2. The CDR3 spans 17 residues. V dropped 4 bases and J dropped 3; count of bases not matched to a gene: 12. The V gene's germline CDR1 is SGDLS and CDR2 YYNGEE.